This T cell receptor beta chain stems from a study of chemoradiotherapy in HPV16-positive cancers. Study in general: A couple of HPV16-positive patients' cells yielded candidate HPV-specific clones and common motifs. Study-wide results and limits: The functional HPV-specific definition rests on just a couple of HPV16-positive patients. During treatment, candidate HPV-specific clones and E7-related motifs expanded in tumor.

From germline, CDR1 is SGDLS and CDR2 YYNGEE. V lost 3 bases and J lost 6, with 15 bases in between. The CDR3 is 15 residues long. TCRdb keeps only in-frame clones here, not all; method: immunoSEQ multiplex PCR. The table shows about 12,000 clones, with 65% to 80% occurring only once. To note about this clone: The target antigen is unknown.

The specimen was collected from a patient who underwent chemoradiotherapy. The rearrangement joins TRBV9 to TRBJ1-4; no clear D gene. This TCR was recovered from a human donor with HPV-associated anogenital cancer. The CDR3 spells CASSENTRQYEKLFF. The CDR3 nucleotides read TGTGCCAGCAGCGAGAACACCCGGCAGTATGAAAAACTGTTTTTT.